The 13 T cell receptor beta chains below come from one sample, sequenced in a study of shared clonotypes between healthy human individuals. Assay used: immunoSEQ multiplex PCR; TCRdb lists only in-frame clones, some missing. Among around 700,000 clones listed, approximately 79% were seen once. Input material: memory CD4+ T cells sorted from blood. As to subset: CD45RA-negative fraction. These receptors were taken from a woman in her twenties or thirties in good health.

The chain recombines TRBV11-2 with TRBJ1-4, with D uncertain. V was clipped by 5 bases and J by 10 bases, with 11 bases between them. CDR3 size: 12 residues. Germline values: CDR1 SGHAT, CDR2 FQNNGV. CDR3 protein: CASSQDMGKLFF. The CDR3 DNA is TGTGCCAGCAGCCAGGATATGGGAAAACTGTTTTTT.

This clone was found a few times. J is TRBJ1-1 and V is TRBV9; 7 nucleotides align to TRBD1. The CDR3 contains 12 residues. The ends lost 3 bases at V and 7 bases at J; junction bases unmatched: 3. CDR1 and CDR2 from the germline V gene are SGDLS and YYNGEE. CDR3 sequence reads: CASSGNRGEAFF. DNA for the CDR3: TGTGCCAGCAGCGGGAACAGGGGTGAAGCTTTCTTT.

This clone has a single count. A far more abundant clone sits one base away, making this likely a read error. V usage is TRBV11-2 and J usage is TRBJ1-1; tentative D call: TRBD1 (5 bases). The CDR3 length is 13 residues. Trimming pared 4 bases from V and 3 bases from J, leaving 9 bases between. Germline CDR1 is SGHAT and CDR2 is FQNNGV. The CDR3 loop reads CASSSQGYTEAFF. The CDR3 coding sequence is TGTGCCAGCAGCTCGCAGGGTTACACTGAAGCTTTCTTT.

This clone was counted between two and nine times. With a much larger clone just one base away, this may be a read error. This chain uses TRBV28 with TRBJ1-2; 7 bases map to TRBD1. The trim removed 6 bases at V and 4 bases at J, leaving 5 bases unmatched. The CDR3 has 13 amino acids. Germline CDR1 is MDHEN and CDR2 is SYDVKM. CDR3 in amino acids: CASRPGTAYGYTF. The CDR3 DNA sequence: TGTGCCAGCAGGCCCGGGACAGCCTATGGCTACACCTTC.

The chain combines TRBV27 with TRBJ2-3, with 7 bases that match TRBD2. CDR1 MNHEY and CDR2 SMNVEV come from the germline V gene (reference sequence). The trim removed 6 bases at V and 5 bases at J, leaving 11 bases unmatched. The CDR3 loop spans 15 amino acids. CDR3 loop: CASSPLSGIGDTQYF. The CDR3 DNA reads TGTGCCAGCAGCCCACTAAGCGGGATAGGAGATACGCAGTATTTT.

The chain carries TRBV7-8 and TRBJ2-3; D is unresolved. CDR1 and CDR2 (germline): SGHVS, FQNEAQ. This CDR3 spans 13 amino acids. V dropped 5 bases and J dropped 0 bases, with 6 bases sitting between them. The DNA of the CDR3 is TGTGCCAGCAGCCCCTATAGCACAGATACGCAGTATTTT. Protein product: CASSPYSTDTQYF.

V is TRBV5-1 and J is TRBJ2-1, with 11 bases lining up with TRBD2. The CDR3 contains 15 residues. The V and J ends lost 4 bases and 10 bases, in that order; junction bases with no gene match: 10. CDR1 SGHRS and CDR2 YFSETQ come from the germline V gene. In DNA, the CDR3 is TGCGCCAGCAGCGTGACTAGCGGGACTTGGAAGGAGCAGTTCTTC. Protein product: CASSVTSGTWKEQFF.

The genes are TRBV11-1 and TRBJ2-3; 7 bases are a match to TRBD2. The junction had 10 bases not matched to a gene; V was cut back by 4 bases and J by 0 bases. The CDR3 is made up of 17 amino acids. Germline V gene lookup returns CDR1 SGHAT and CDR2 FQDESV (reference sequence). Here the CDR3 DNA reads TGTGCCAGCAGCTCATCAGCGGGGATGGGGAGCACAGATACGCAGTATTTT. Encoded protein: CASSSSAGMGSTDTQYF.

This chain uses TRBV10-3 with TRBJ2-3, with 10 bases that match TRBD1. This CDR3 has 16 residues. Germline CDR1 ENHRY, CDR2 SYGVKD. V was clipped by 10 bases and J by 2 bases; unmatched bases: 12. CDR3 loop: CATQTPGQGFTDTQYF. Written as DNA, the CDR3 is TGTGCCACTCAAACCCCGGGACAGGGGTTCACAGATACGCAGTATTTT.

The rearrangement links TRBV18 to TRBJ2-7; a weak D match, TRBD1 (6 bases). The V gene's germline CDR1 is KGHSH and CDR2 LQKENI. The CDR3 runs 16 residues. V gave up 6 bases and J gave up 1 base, with 19 bases separating them. The CDR3 DNA reads TGTGCCAGCTCTCGAGAGGGGCAGGGGCCTTCCTACGAGCAGTACTTC. Translation: CASSREGQGPSYEQYF.

This clone was observed once. An end of the junction does not agree with germline; a read error may underlie this. The chain joins TRBV25-1 to TRBJ2-1; D may be TRBD2 (6 bases). CDR1 and CDR2 (germline): MGHDK, SYGVNS. The CDR3 loop spans 18 amino acids. Written as DNA, the CDR3 is TGTGCCAGCAGTGAATCGGCTACGGGAGATTCCTCCTACCATGAGCAGTTCTTC. It codes for CASSESATGDSSYHEQFF.

CDR3 coding DNA: TGTGCCAGCAGTGGACGTAGCGGGAGCGGAGAGACCCAGTACTTC. Its translation is CASSGRSGSGETQYF. The chain is built from TRBV25-1 and TRBJ2-5, with TRBD2 matching over 9 bases. The CDR3 totals 15 residues. Per germline, CDR1 MGHDK and CDR2 SYGVNS. V lost 4 bases and J lost 4; bases outside the gene matches: 7.

The chain couples TRBV13 to TRBJ2-3, with D perhaps assigned TRBD1 or TRBD2 (5 bases each). V lost 3 bases and J 5 bases, leaving 15 bases between the germline ends. This CDR3 contains 15 residues. Germline V CDR1 and CDR2: PRHDT, FYEKMQ (reference sequence). CDR3 DNA sequence: TGTGCCAGCAGCTTGGTCACGGCGAGGGGAGATACGCAGTATTTT. It yields the protein CASSLVTARGDTQYF. The full variable domain, its missing parts supplied by reference TRBV13 and TRBJ2-3, is AAGVIQSPRHLIKEKRETATLKCYPIPRHDTVYWYQQGPGQDPQFLISFYEKMQSDKGSIPDRFSAQQFSDYHSELNMSSLELGDSALYFCASSLVTARGDTQYFGPGTRLTVL.